These T cell receptor beta chains were read from a single sample in a study of shared clonotypes between healthy human individuals. Only in-frame clones appear in the TCRdb table, and some are missing; sequencing was by immunoSEQ multiplex PCR. The sample lists over 1.5 million clones, approximately 98% occurring once. Sequences were obtained from naive CD4+ T cells sorted from blood. Source of these receptors: a man aged 30 to 45 in good health. Both conserved end residues are part of each CDR3. A D gene is named only where the DNA matches it firmly. Size is omitted from some rows. Given values are once, few, many or a class for expanded clones.

J: TRBJ2-1; V: TRBV14; D: -; size: -; DNA: TGTGCCAGCAGCCCCCAACTAGGACCCAATGAGCAGTTCTTC; CDR3: CASSPQLGPNEQFF
J: TRBJ2-3; V: TRBV25-1; D: TRBD2; size: -; DNA: TGTGCCAGCACAAAAGCGGGAGGCACAGATACGCAGTATTTT; CDR3: CASTKAGGTDTQYF
J: TRBJ1-3; V: TRBV2; D: -; size: -; DNA: TGTGCCAGCAGTGAACGACAGGTCTCTGGAAACACCATATATTTT; CDR3: CASSERQVSGNTIYF
J: TRBJ1-2; V: TRBV5-4; D: TRBD1; size: -; DNA: TGTGCCAGCAGCTTGGTGCTGGGACAGGGTGGAGGCTACACCTTC; CDR3: CASSLVLGQGGGYTF
J: TRBJ2-7; V: TRBV7-9; D: -; size: -; DNA: TGTGCCAGCAGCTTAGTTACAGGGTACTCCTACGAGCAGTACTTC; CDR3: CASSLVTGYSYEQYF
J: TRBJ2-7; V: TRBV6-1; D: TRBD2; size: -; DNA: TGTGCCAGCAGTGAAGGGCTAGCGGTCACCTCCTACGAGCAGTACTTC; CDR3: CASSEGLAVTSYEQYF
J: TRBJ1-2; V: TRBV5-1; D: TRBD1; size: once; DNA: TGCGCCAGCAGCTTGCAGGGGGCGAATGGCTACACCTTC; CDR3: CASSLQGANGYTF
J: TRBJ2-3; V: TRBV28; D: -; size: -; DNA: TGTGCCAGCAGTTTACCTAGGGGAGCAGATACGCAGTATTTT; CDR3: CASSLPRGADTQYF
J: TRBJ2-5; V: TRBV6-5; D: TRBD1; size: -; DNA: TGTGCCAGCAGTAGGCGGCGACAGGGGGGAGAGACCCAGTACTTC; CDR3: CASSRRRQGGETQYF
J: TRBJ2-1; V: TRBV7-2; D: TRBD2; size: -; DNA: TGTGCCAGCAGCTTAACTAGCGGGACCTGGTACAATGAGCAGTTCTTC; CDR3: CASSLTSGTWYNEQFF
J: TRBJ2-1; V: TRBV19; D: TRBD2; size: -; DNA: TGTGCCAGTAGTATGGCGGGAGTGCGGAATGAGCAGTTCTTC; CDR3: CASSMAGVRNEQFF
J: TRBJ2-3; V: TRBV5-1; D: TRBD1; size: once; DNA: TGCGCCAGCAGCTTGAACAGGGGCCCAGATACGCAGTATTTT; CDR3: CASSLNRGPDTQYF
J: TRBJ1-1; V: TRBV5-1; D: -; size: -; DNA: TGCGCCAGCAGCTTGATGGGGGTCACTGAAGCTTTCTTT; CDR3: CASSLMGVTEAFF
J: TRBJ2-1; V: TRBV19; D: TRBD1; size: -; DNA: TGTGCCAGTAGTATAGTGGGGGACAGGTATAATGAGCAGTTCTTC; CDR3: CASSIVGDRYNEQFF
J: TRBJ1-4; V: TRBV5-4; D: TRBD1; size: -; DNA: TGTGCCAGCAGCCACCGGGACAGGGGGCTGAAACTGTTTTTT; CDR3: CASSHRDRGLKLFF
J: TRBJ1-1; V: TRBV7-3; D: -; size: -; DNA: TGTGCCAGCAGCTTAACCGGGTCCCTCGCTGAAGCTTTCTTT; CDR3: CASSLTGSLAEAFF
J: TRBJ1-4; V: TRBV15; D: TRBD1; size: -; DNA: TGTGCCACCAGCAGGACCCCGACGACAGGGTACGAAAAACTGTTTTTT; CDR3: CATSRTPTTGYEKLFF
J: TRBJ2-7; V: TRBV28; D: -; size: once; DNA: TGTGCCAGCAGTCGTGACTACGAGCAGTACTTC; CDR3: CASSRDYEQYF
J: TRBJ2-7; V: TRBV27; D: -; size: -; DNA: TGTGCCAGCAGACCCTTGGCGCGGACGGAGAAAGACGAGCAGTACTTC; CDR3: CASRPLARTEKDEQYF
J: TRBJ2-1; V: TRBV27; D: TRBD2; size: once; DNA: TGTGCCACCGCTCGGACGACGGGAGGAGGGTACAATGAGCAGTTCTTC; CDR3: CATARTTGGGYNEQFF
J: TRBJ1-4; V: TRBV28; D: -; size: -; DNA: TGTGCCAGCAGTTTCGGGGGGGAGGAAAAACTGTTTTTT; CDR3: CASSFGGEEKLFF
J: TRBJ1-4; V: TRBV18; D: TRBD1; size: once; DNA: TGTGCCAGCTCTCTCGAGGGGGCCAATGAAAAACTGTTTTTT; CDR3: CASSLEGANEKLFF
J: TRBJ2-1; V: TRBV5-1; D: -; size: -; DNA: TGCGCCAGCAGCTTGGAGACGGGAAACGAGCAGTTCTTC; CDR3: CASSLETGNEQFF
J: TRBJ2-1; V: TRBV4-3; D: -; size: once; DNA: TGCGCCAGCAGCCAAGAGCGGTTAAGGGATGAGCAGTTCTTC; CDR3: CASSQERLRDEQFF
J: TRBJ1-2; V: TRBV5-1; D: -; size: -; DNA: TGCGCCAGCAGTACCGAGGGAACAGCTAACTATGGCTACACCTTC; CDR3: CASSTEGTANYGYTF
J: TRBJ2-1; V: TRBV5-1; D: -; size: -; DNA: TGCGCCAGCGGCCCTCGTGACCCTAACAATGAGCAGTTCTTC; CDR3: CASGPRDPNNEQFF
J: TRBJ1-2; V: TRBV27; D: TRBD1; size: -; DNA: TGTGCCAGCAGACCGCCAACAGGGGGCTCGGGCTACACCTTC; CDR3: CASRPPTGGSGYTF
J: TRBJ1-2; V: TRBV11-2; D: -; size: -; DNA: TGTGCCAGCAGCGCAGAGGGACGGCCCACCTTC; CDR3: CASSAEGRPTF
J: TRBJ2-3; V: TRBV28; D: -; size: -; DNA: TGTGCCAGCAGTTTCCGAGGGAATACGCAGTATTTT; CDR3: CASSFRGNTQYF
J: TRBJ1-5; V: TRBV7-2; D: TRBD1; size: once; DNA: TGTGCCAGCAGCTCCGGGACAGCTTATAGCAATCAGCCCCAGCATTTT; CDR3: CASSSGTAYSNQPQHF
J: TRBJ2-5; V: TRBV12-5; D: -; size: -; DNA: TGTGCTAGTGGTTTGGACAGACAAGAGACCCAGTACTTC; CDR3: CASGLDRQETQYF
J: TRBJ1-1; V: TRBV5-6; D: -; size: -; DNA: TGTGCCAGCAGCTTGGACACGAGAGAAGCTTTCTTT; CDR3: CASSLDTREAFF
J: TRBJ2-2; V: TRBV10-3; D: -; size: -; DNA: TGTGCCGTTAGTGGCGGGGAGCTGTTTTTT; CDR3: CAVSGGELFF
J: TRBJ1-2; V: TRBV9; D: TRBD1; size: -; DNA: TGTGCCAGCAGCGCGAGCAGGGGGCGCGGCTATGGCTACACCTTC; CDR3: CASSASRGRGYGYTF
J: TRBJ2-1; V: TRBV7-2; D: -; size: -; DNA: TGTGCCACTATGACCACAGGGCCCCATGAGCAGTTCTTC; CDR3: CATMTTGPHEQFF
J: TRBJ2-7; V: TRBV28; D: -; size: -; DNA: TGTGCCAGCAGTTTAGCTAGCCGGGACTCGAGCTCCTACGAGCAGTACTTC; CDR3: CASSLASRDSSSYEQYF
J: TRBJ2-1; V: TRBV7-2; D: TRBD1; size: -; DNA: TGTGCCAGCAGCCTTGACAGGGGTGTCTACAATGAGCAGTTCTTC; CDR3: CASSLDRGVYNEQFF
J: TRBJ2-7; V: TRBV11-2; D: TRBD2; size: -; DNA: TGTGCCAGCAGCCGAACTAGCGGCCTCTCCTACGAGCAGTACTTC; CDR3: CASSRTSGLSYEQYF
J: TRBJ2-7; V: TRBV6-1; D: TRBD1; size: -; DNA: TGTGCCAGCAGGGGACAGGGGGGGTACGAGCAGTACTTC; CDR3: CASRGQGGYEQYF
J: TRBJ2-2; V: TRBV7-2; D: -; size: -; DNA: TGTGCCAGCAGCCATTCCTCAGGGGTGAACACCGGGGAGCTGTTTTTT; CDR3: CASSHSSGVNTGELFF
J: TRBJ1-1; V: TRBV5-5; D: TRBD1; size: -; DNA: TGTGCCACTAAACCGACAGGGATGAACACTGAAGCTTTCTTT; CDR3: CATKPTGMNTEAFF